Presented here are 28 T cell receptor beta chains from one specimen sequenced in a study of T cell clones after liver transplantation. Some clones are missing from TCRdb's copy, which holds only in-frame ones; the method was immunoSEQ multiplex PCR. The sample contains tens of thousands of clones, under 85% of which appear only once. Here the sequenced sample was CD4+ T cells from blood, taken at the 22-month timepoint. The receptors come from a human patient who received a liver transplant. The graft donor may have given rise to some T cells.

The rearrangement links TRBV7-2 to TRBJ2-4; D gene ambiguous. V was pared by 5 bases and J by 7 bases, with 6 bases between. The CDR3 extends over 11 amino acids. Germline assignment: CDR1 SGHTA and CDR2 FQGNSA. The CDR3 region has the DNA TGTGCCAGCAGCGACTCGAACATTCAGTACTTC. It is translated as CASSDSNIQYF.

The chain is built from TRBV13 and TRBJ1-1, with D possibly being TRBD1 (5 bases). The CDR3 sequence is 14 residues long. In germline, CDR1 is PRHDT, CDR2 FYEKMQ (reference sequence). V was cut by 0 bases and J by 6 bases, with 11 bases left in between. The CDR3 protein is CASSLGRDFSEAFF. The CDR3, as DNA: TGTGCCAGCAGCTTAGGCAGGGACTTTTCTGAAGCTTTCTTT. The variable domain in full, completed from reference TRBV13 and TRBJ1-1, reads AAGVIQSPRHLIKEKRETATLKCYPIPRHDTVYWYQQGPGQDPQFLISFYEKMQSDKGSIPDRFSAQQFSDYHSELNMSSLELGDSALYFCASSLGRDFSEAFFGQGTRLTVV.

The CDR3 spells CSVETGGRETQYF. The CDR3 coding sequence is TGCAGCGTTGAAACAGGGGGCCGGGAGACCCAGTACTTC. The chain employs TRBV29-1 and TRBJ2-5, with 9 bases matching TRBD1. This CDR3 region has 13 residues. With V trimmed by 2 bases and J by 5 bases, 3 bases remained unmatched. The germline V gene has CDR1 SQVTM and CDR2 ANQGSEA.

V usage is TRBV11-2 and J usage is TRBJ1-1, with D perhaps TRBD1 (6 bases). There are 14 residues in the CDR3. Trimming removed 5 bases from V and 4 bases from J, with 14 bases in between. Germline values: CDR1 SGHAT, CDR2 FQNNGV. The CDR3 reads CASSIQGGATEAFF. CDR3 in DNA: TGTGCCAGCAGCATACAGGGTGGGGCCACTGAAGCTTTCTTT.

This CDR3 is CASSSRPSRSEKLFF. The CDR3 region has the DNA TGTGCCAGCAGCTCTCGACCTTCCCGGAGTGAAAAACTGTTTTTT. V usage is TRBV9 and J usage is TRBJ1-4; D is undetermined. Germline V gives CDR1 SGDLS, CDR2 YYNGEE. With 4 bases removed from V and 7 bases from J, the gap between germline ends came to 17 bases. This CDR3 is built from 15 residues.

With respect to this clone: A single base separates this from a much larger clone, so it may be a read error. The same CDR3 also results from other DNA sequences found in this sample. J is TRBJ1-2 and V is TRBV4-2, with D maybe TRBD1 (5 bases). The CDR3 is 13 amino acids. The ends were cut back, 3 bases at V and 2 bases at J, with 7 bases in the middle. The germline V gene encodes CDR1 LGHNA and CDR2 YNFKEQ. CDR3 coding DNA: TGTGCCAGCAGCCAGGACACAAACTATGGCTACACCTTC. Protein: CASSQDTNYGYTF.

To note about this clone: One end of the junction fails to match germline, which may point to a read error. The V and J genes are TRBV10-3 and TRBJ1-3; possibly TRBD1 for D (5 bases). The CDR3 consists of 11 residues. From germline, CDR1 is ENHRY and CDR2 SYGVKD. This chain's CDR3 is CAISGDGLLDF. The CDR3 nucleotides read TGTGCCATCAGTGGGGACGGACTTTTGGATTTT.

V and J are TRBV19 and TRBJ2-6; D is uncertain. The CDR3 is 13 residues long. V dropped 11 bases and J dropped 0 bases, with 8 bases sitting between them. Germline-derived CDR1 and CDR2 are LNHDA and SQIVND (reference sequence). Here the CDR3 DNA reads TGTGCCTCGATGGTCTCTGGGGCCAACGTCCTGACTTTC. As protein: CASMVSGANVLTF.

The chain uses TRBV28 and TRBJ1-2, with D hard to call. The CDR3 contains 14 residues. Germline CDR1 is MDHEN and CDR2 is SYDVKM. Trimming shortened V by 2 bases and J by 4 bases, and 11 bases separated the two germline ends. The CDR3 DNA reads TGTGCCAGCAGTTTAGGCGGGAGGGTCTATGGCTACACCTTC. This encodes CASSLGGRVYGYTF.

The rearrangement uses TRBV5-1 and TRBJ2-7; 8 bases match TRBD1. The V gene's germline CDR1 is SGHRS and CDR2 YFSETQ. Losses at the gene ends were 4 bases for V and 4 bases for J; bases not matched to a gene: 7. There are 14 residues in the CDR3. In DNA, the CDR3 is TGCGCCAGCAGCCCCGGGGGACAGGCTTACGAGCAGTACTTC. It specifies CASSPGGQAYEQYF.

The chain carries TRBV5-6 and TRBJ1-1; D remains ambiguous. Germline V gene data show CDR1 as SGHDT and CDR2 as YYEEEE. This CDR3 has 13 residues. V was cut by 4 bases and J by 5 bases, with 12 bases left in between. The chain's CDR3 is CASSEGRRTEAFF. In DNA, the CDR3 is TGTGCCAGCAGCGAGGGTAGGAGAACTGAAGCTTTCTTT.

V is TRBV28 and J is TRBJ1-2; D ambiguous. The germline V gene encodes CDR1 MDHEN and CDR2 SYDVKM. The V gene lost 4 bases and the J gene lost 4 bases, with 7 bases spanning the gap. The CDR3 totals 12 residues. The CDR3 DNA reads as TGTGCCAGCAGTTCCCAAATCTATGGCTACACCTTC. Translating gives CASSSQIYGYTF.

The rearrangement links TRBV7-8 to TRBJ2-2; TRBD1 aligns across 8 bases. This CDR3 has 14 amino acids. V was pared by 3 bases and J by 5 bases, with 2 bases of the junction left unmatched. The germline gives CDR1 SGHVS, CDR2 FQNEAQ. Here the CDR3 DNA reads TGTGCCAGCAGCTTGACAGGGGAGACCGGGGAGCTGTTTTTT. This gives the protein CASSLTGETGELFF.

V is TRBV28 and J is TRBJ2-7; 10 nucleotides align to TRBD1. The CDR3 covers 14 residues. With 9 bases clipped from V and 4 bases from J, the junction kept 9 bases outside the gene matches. Germline V gene lookup returns CDR1 MDHEN and CDR2 SYDVKM. CDR3 DNA: TGTGCCAGTTGCGGACAGGGGGTTACTTACGAGCAGTACTTC. As protein: CASCGQGVTYEQYF.

This chain uses TRBV7-2 with TRBJ1-4; D might be TRBD1 (5 bases). Deletions cut 1 base from V and 1 base from J, with 10 bases between. There are 16 residues in the CDR3. Germline lookup yields CDR1 SGHTA and CDR2 FQGNSA. The CDR3 DNA follows: TGTGCCAGCAGCTTAGGCGGTGGGGGAACTAATGAAAAACTGTTTTTT. Its protein product is CASSLGGGGTNEKLFF. Full variable domain (remainder filled in from reference TRBV7-2 and TRBJ1-4): GAGVSQSPSNKVTEKGKDVELRCDPISGHTALYWYRQSLGQGLEFLIYFQGNSAPDKSGLPSDRFSAERTGGSVSTLTIQRTQQEDSAVYLCASSLGGGGTNEKLFFGSGTQLSVL.

J is TRBJ1-6 and V is TRBV28, with D possibly being TRBD1 (5 bases). Germline assignment: CDR1 MDHEN and CDR2 SYDVKM. Trimming left V 4 bases short and J 13 bases short, with 14 bases between. This CDR3 comprises 13 residues. Here the CDR3 reads CASSSGSRSPLHF. DNA of the CDR3: TGTGCCAGCAGTTCAGGGTCCAGGTCCCCCCTCCACTTT. The variable domain in full, completed from reference TRBV28 and TRBJ1-6, reads DVKVTQSSRYLVKRTGEKVFLECVQDMDHENMFWYRQDPGLGLRLIYFSYDVKMKEKGDIPEGYSVSREKKERFSLILESASTNQTSMYLCASSSGSRSPLHFGNGTRLTVT.

This chain connects TRBV30 to TRBJ2-7, with 10 bases fitting TRBD1. V lost 7 bases, J lost 4 bases, and 7 bases stayed unmatched. CDR3 length: 13 residues. The germline CDR1 and CDR2 sequences are GTSNPN and SVGIG (reference sequence). CDR3 protein: CASQTGGSYEQYF. In DNA form, the CDR3 reads TGTGCCTCCCAGACAGGGGGCTCGTACGAGCAGTACTTC.

This clone was seen a few times. The rearrangement uses TRBV6-5 and TRBJ2-7; D ambiguous. Trimming took 0 bases from V and 5 from J, leaving 11 bases between them. Per the germline V gene, CDR1 is MNHEY and CDR2 is SVGAGI. The CDR3 extends over 14 amino acids. This chain's CDR3 is CASSYSMVSNEQYF. DNA for the CDR3: TGTGCCAGCAGTTACTCGATGGTATCGAACGAGCAGTACTTC.

In its sample, this clone was seen many times. This rearrangement joins TRBV5-4 to TRBJ2-7; 9 bases align to TRBD1. Germline loops: CDR1 SGHNT, CDR2 YYREEE (reference sequence). Losses at the gene ends were 4 bases for V and 4 bases for J; bases not matched to a gene: 6. This CDR3 region has 14 residues. Here the CDR3 DNA reads TGTGCCAGCAGCGCGGGACAGGGAGAGTACGAGCAGTACTTC. It translates to CASSAGQGEYEQYF.

The rearrangement uses TRBV5-5 and TRBJ1-4; D gene ambiguous. The CDR3 has 15 amino acids. In germline, CDR1 is SGHKS, CDR2 YYEKEE (reference sequence). Trimming removed 1 base from V and 0 bases from J, with 7 bases in between. CDR3 DNA: TGTGCCAGCAGCTTGCTTGGGGCAACTAATGAAAAACTGTTTTTT. Its protein is CASSLLGATNEKLFF.

This clone was seen only a few times. This chain connects TRBV6-5 to TRBJ2-3, with a weak D call TRBD2 (5 bases). The germline gives CDR1 MNHEY, CDR2 SVGAGI. CDR3 length equals 16 residues. V was cut by 0 bases and J by 3 bases, with 13 bases left in between. The CDR3 here is CASSYSLGRGTDTQYF. The CDR3 bases are TGTGCCAGCAGTTACTCTTTGGGCAGAGGGACAGATACGCAGTATTTT.

The chain employs TRBV11-2 and TRBJ2-3, with D tentatively TRBD1 (6 bases). Trimming pared 0 bases from V and 5 bases from J, leaving 18 bases between. Germline CDR1 reads SGHAT; CDR2 reads FQNNGV. CDR3 length: 17 residues. Here the CDR3 reads CASSLDLGQTNLDTQYF. DNA of the CDR3: TGTGCCAGCAGCTTAGATCTTGGACAGACCAACCTAGATACGCAGTATTTT.

The chain couples TRBV19 to TRBJ1-2; 7 bases map to TRBD1. The ends lost 1 base at V and 11 bases at J; junction bases unmatched: 4. This CDR3 has 12 residues. From germline, CDR1 is LNHDA and CDR2 SQIVND (reference sequence). The CDR3 loop reads CASSIGQGGYTF. CDR3 sequence (DNA): TGTGCCAGTAGTATAGGACAGGGAGGTTACACCTTC. Looking up the rest from reference TRBV19 and TRBJ1-2 gives the full variable domain: DGGITQSPKYLFRKEGQNVTLSCEQNLNHDAMYWYRQDPGQGLRLIYYSQIVNDFQKGDIAEGYSVSREKKESFPLTVTSAQKNPTAFYLCASSIGQGGYTFGSGTRLTVV.

V is TRBV28 and J is TRBJ1-2; TRBD1 might be the D (5 bases). Germline V gene data show CDR1 as MDHEN and CDR2 as SYDVKM. The V gene lost 3 bases and the J gene lost 7 bases, with 15 bases spanning the gap. This CDR3 is 14 amino acids long. CDR3 residues: CASSFPGLDGGYTF. CDR3 bases: TGTGCCAGCAGTTTCCCAGGGCTCGACGGTGGCTACACCTTC.

The rearrangement joins TRBV11-3 to TRBJ2-1, with 7 bases matching TRBD1. With V trimmed by 4 bases and J by 3 bases, 3 bases remained unmatched. The CDR3 loop spans 14 amino acids. CDR1 is SGHNT, CDR2 YENEEA, per germline. CDR3 protein: CASSSSGGYNEQFF. The DNA for the CDR3 is TGTGCCAGCAGCTCGTCAGGGGGCTACAATGAGCAGTTCTTC.

A single count supports this clone. The rearrangement links TRBV4-2 to TRBJ1-4; no reliable D call. Trimming shortened V by 0 bases and J by 1 base, and 9 bases separated the two germline ends. From germline, CDR1 is LGHNA and CDR2 YNFKEQ. This CDR3 region has 16 residues. The CDR3 DNA reads TGTGCCAGCAGCCAAGACCCCTTAGGAACTAATGAAAAACTGTTTTTT. Protein sequence: CASSQDPLGTNEKLFF.

The J gene is TRBJ1-1, the V gene TRBV6-5, with D possibly matching TRBD1 (5 bases). Deletions cut 6 bases from V and 4 bases from J, with 12 bases between. CDR3 size: 13 residues. Looked up from germline, CDR1 is MNHEY and CDR2 is SVGAGI. In DNA, the CDR3 is TGTGCCAGCAGGCTTCCAGGGACCACTGAAGCTTTCTTT. Translated: CASRLPGTTEAFF.

The chain employs TRBV4-1 and TRBJ2-5, with D unclear. The CDR3 is 15 amino acids. V was clipped by 0 bases and J by 11 bases, with 19 bases between them. Germline assignment: CDR1 MGHRA and CDR2 YSYEKL. The CDR3: CASSQDLGTYYGQYF. CDR3 DNA sequence: TGCGCCAGCAGCCAAGATCTTGGTACCTACTACGGGCAGTACTTC.